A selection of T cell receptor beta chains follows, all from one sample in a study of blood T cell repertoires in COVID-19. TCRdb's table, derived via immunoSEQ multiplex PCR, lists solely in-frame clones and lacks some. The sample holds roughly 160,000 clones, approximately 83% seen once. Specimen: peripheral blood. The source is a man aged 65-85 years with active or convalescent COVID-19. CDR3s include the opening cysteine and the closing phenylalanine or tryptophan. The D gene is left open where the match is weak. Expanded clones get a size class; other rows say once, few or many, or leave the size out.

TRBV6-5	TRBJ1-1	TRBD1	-	CASSYSRTGRDTEAFF	TGTGCCAGCAGTTACTCCCGGACAGGTCGGGACACTGAAGCTTTCTTT
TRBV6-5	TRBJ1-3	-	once	CASSLVRVGNTIYF	TGTGCCAGCAGTCTCGTCCGCGTTGGAAACACCATATATTTT
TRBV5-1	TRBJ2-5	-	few	CASSFGTKQETQYF	TGCGCCAGCAGCTTTGGGACAAAACAAGAGACCCAGTACTTC
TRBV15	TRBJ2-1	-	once	CATSRAGSSYNEQFF	TGTGCCACCAGCAGAGCGGGGAGCTCCTACAATGAGCAGTTCTTC
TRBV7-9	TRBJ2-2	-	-	CASRSLGGSTGELFF	TGTGCCAGCAGATCCTTAGGGGGTAGCACCGGGGAGCTGTTTTTT
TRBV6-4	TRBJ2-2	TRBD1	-	CASRASTGVGNTGELFF	TGTGCCAGCAGAGCCTCGACAGGGGTAGGGAACACCGGGGAGCTGTTTTTT
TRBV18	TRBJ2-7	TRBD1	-	CASSFKGTGYHEQYF	TGTGCCAGCTCCTTCAAAGGGACAGGGTACCACGAGCAGTACTTC
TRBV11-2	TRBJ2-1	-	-	CASSLALQGSYNEQFF	TGTGCCAGCAGCTTAGCTCTACAGGGTTCCTACAATGAGCAGTTCTTC
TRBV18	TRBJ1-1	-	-	CASSPLRDQNTEAFF	TGTGCCAGCTCACCATTGCGGGACCAGAACACTGAAGCTTTCTTT
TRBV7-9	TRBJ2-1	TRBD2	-	CASSLGSGSLFF	TGTGCCAGCAGCTTAGGTAGCGGGAGTCTGTTCTTC
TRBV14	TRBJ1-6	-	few	CASSQAQLYNSPLHF	TGTGCCAGCAGCCAAGCCCAGTTATATAATTCACCCCTCCACTTT
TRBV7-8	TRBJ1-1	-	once	CASRQPQGDFEAFF	TGTGCCAGCAGACAACCACAGGGAGATTTTGAAGCTTTCTTT
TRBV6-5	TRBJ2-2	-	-	CASRRAGGELFF	TGTGCCAGCAGACGGGCGGGCGGGGAGCTGTTTTTT
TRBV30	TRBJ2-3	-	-	CAWIIGRGSTDTQYF	TGTGCCTGGATTATAGGCAGAGGCAGCACAGATACGCAGTATTTT
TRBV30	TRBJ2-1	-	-	CAWGSGTRLTSYNEQFF	TGTGCCTGGGGCTCCGGGACTCGTCTCACCTCCTACAATGAGCAGTTCTTC
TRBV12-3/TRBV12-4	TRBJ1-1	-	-	CASSLTIEAFF	TGTGCCAGCAGTTTGACAATTGAAGCTTTCTTT
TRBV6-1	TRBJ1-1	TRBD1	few	CASSEAGTGGDTEAFF	TGTGCCAGCAGTGAGGCAGGGACAGGGGGAGACACTGAAGCTTTCTTT
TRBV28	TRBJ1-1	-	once	CASSAGTRGTEAFF	TGTGCCAGCAGTGCCGGGACTCGGGGCACTGAAGCTTTCTTT
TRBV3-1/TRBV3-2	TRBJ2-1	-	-	CASSPRGAERYNEQFF	TGTGCCAGCAGCCCCCGGGGAGCGGAAAGATACAATGAGCAGTTCTTC
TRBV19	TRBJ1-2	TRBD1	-	CASSRGPTGTSYGYTF	TGTGCCAGTAGTAGGGGCCCGACAGGGACAAGCTATGGCTACACCTTC